Listed below are T cell receptor beta chains from one sample, sequenced in a study of cytomegalovirus exposure and HLA in healthy donors. Repertoires were generated with immunoSEQ multiplex PCR, while TCRdb's copy carries only in-frame clones and drops some. This table has about 98,000 clones, under 70% appearing once. Sequenced material: PBMCs. These receptors were obtained from a man aged 45 to 65 in good health and CMV-seronegative. The CDR3 runs from the conserved cysteine through the conserved F or W. A D gene is named only where the DNA matches it firmly. Size is stated for part of the rows, as once, few or many counts, or as a class when the clone is expanded.

d_call j_call clone_size v_call cdr3_aa cdr3_nt
TRBD1 TRBJ1-3 few TRBV29-1 CSGTIGQAGNTIYF TGCAGCGGCACGATCGGACAGGCTGGAAACACCATATATTTT
- TRBJ1-2 - TRBV19 CASTPASLNYGYTF TGTGCCAGTACCCCTGCGTCCCTTAACTATGGCTACACCTTC
- TRBJ1-1 - TRBV18 CASSPNRDTEAFF TGTGCCAGCTCACCGAACAGAGACACTGAAGCTTTCTTT
- TRBJ2-7 few TRBV21-1 CASSRAGQASYEQYF TGTGCCAGCAGCAGGGCGGGACAGGCGTCCTACGAGCAGTACTTC
TRBD2 TRBJ2-1 - TRBV25-1 CASSETGTSQRPYNEQFF TGTGCCAGCAGTGAAACCGGGACTAGCCAAAGACCCTACAATGAGCAGTTCTTC
TRBD2 TRBJ2-1 - TRBV2 CASSGGSGASSYNEQFF TGTGCCAGCAGTGGGGGTAGCGGGGCTAGCTCCTACAATGAGCAGTTCTTC
TRBD1 TRBJ1-3 - TRBV4-1 CASSQVNRGPGNTIYF TGCGCCAGCAGCCAGGTTAACAGGGGGCCTGGAAACACCATATATTTT
TRBD2 TRBJ2-1 - TRBV6-1 CASSEQSGGATEQFF TGTGCCAGCAGTGAACAAAGCGGGGGGGCCACTGAGCAGTTCTTC
TRBD1 TRBJ1-5 once TRBV2 CASSLDRDQPQHF TGTGCCAGCAGTCTAGACAGGGATCAGCCCCAGCATTTT
- TRBJ2-1 - TRBV7-9 CASSPVGDEQFF TGTGCCAGCAGCCCCGTCGGAGATGAGCAGTTCTTC
- TRBJ2-7 - TRBV5-4 CASSMGVRVALYEQYF TGTGCCAGCAGCATGGGCGTCAGGGTGGCGTTGTACGAGCAGTACTTC
- TRBJ2-7 few TRBV2 CASSNPGYEQYF TGTGCCAGCAGTAACCCAGGATACGAGCAGTACTTC
TRBD2 TRBJ2-7 few TRBV4-1 CASSQQVTSASYEQYF TGCGCCAGCAGCCAACAGGTTACTAGCGCTTCCTACGAGCAGTACTTC
- TRBJ1-6 - TRBV5-6 CASSLQGYNSPLHF TGTGCCAGCAGCTTACAGGGCTATAATTCACCCCTCCACTTT
- TRBJ1-6 few TRBV28 CASSWDKGSSYNSPLHF TGTGCCAGCAGTTGGGACAAGGGCAGCTCCTATAATTCACCCCTCCACTTT
- TRBJ2-2 few TRBV6-5 CASSWRGNTGELFF TGTGCCAGCAGTTGGCGGGGGAACACCGGGGAGCTGTTTTTT
- TRBJ1-2 - TRBV19 CASSDRDYGYTF TGTGCCAGTAGCGACAGAGACTATGGCTACACCTTC
- TRBJ2-3 - TRBV25-1 CASTWAGIDTQYF TGTGCCAGCACATGGGCAGGGATAGATACGCAGTATTTT
TRBD2 TRBJ2-1 - TRBV27 CASSLTAGEQFF TGTGCCAGCAGTTTAACAGCGGGGGAGCAGTTCTTC
TRBD1 TRBJ1-4 - TRBV6-5 CASSRGTVGNEKLFF TGTGCCAGCAGTAGAGGGACAGTGGGGAATGAAAAACTGTTTTTT
- TRBJ2-2 - TRBV10-3 CAISERGTRGNTGELFF TGTGCCATCAGTGAGCGTGGGACAAGAGGGAACACCGGGGAGCTGTTTTTT
TRBD1 TRBJ1-2 - TRBV28 CASDPTGAVYGYTF TGTGCCAGCGACCCGACAGGGGCTGTCTATGGCTACACCTTC
TRBD2 TRBJ2-2 - TRBV19 CASSITGGNTGELFF TGTGCCAGTAGTATAACGGGGGGGAACACCGGGGAGCTGTTTTTT
TRBD2 TRBJ2-3 - TRBV19 CASTPRGVTDTQYF TGTGCCAGTACCCCCCGGGGGGTCACAGATACGCAGTATTTT
TRBD1 TRBJ2-1 - TRBV11-2 CASSNRDRDYNEQFF TGTGCCAGCAGCAACCGGGACAGGGACTACAATGAGCAGTTCTTC
TRBD2 TRBJ2-7 - TRBV5-1 CASSLTSGSVLREQYF TGCGCCAGCAGCTTGACAAGCGGGAGCGTGTTACGCGAGCAGTACTTC
TRBD2 TRBJ2-7 - TRBV29-1 CSVEEALAGVRQYF TGCAGCGTTGAAGAGGCTCTAGCGGGAGTTCGGCAGTACTTC
TRBD1 TRBJ1-4 - TRBV5-1 CASSIGQGAGSQEKLFF TGCGCCAGCAGCATCGGACAGGGCGCAGGATCTCAGGAAAAACTGTTTTTT
TRBD1 TRBJ2-2 - TRBV4-1 CASSQEDRDTGELFF TGCGCCAGCAGCCAAGAGGACAGGGACACCGGGGAGCTGTTTTTT
- TRBJ1-1 - TRBV6-5 CASSYQVNTEAFF TGTGCCAGCAGTTACCAGGTTAACACTGAAGCTTTCTTT
- TRBJ2-7 few TRBV5-4 CASSPNFPSSYEQYF TGTGCCAGCAGCCCCAACTTTCCGAGCTCCTACGAGCAGTACTTC
- TRBJ1-2 - TRBV5-4 CASSHKDSYGYTF TGTGCCAGCAGCCACAAGGACAGCTATGGCTACACCTTC
- TRBJ1-4 few TRBV5-1 CASSTGQPTNEKLFF TGCGCCAGCAGCACAGGACAGCCAACTAATGAAAAACTGTTTTTT
TRBD1 TRBJ1-3 - TRBV2 CASSNRGPSSGNTIYF TGTGCCAGCAGTAACAGGGGCCCGAGCTCTGGAAACACCATATATTTT
- TRBJ1-4 - TRBV15 CATSRRGPNEKLFF TGTGCCACCAGCAGACGTGGGCCTAATGAAAAACTGTTTTTT
TRBD2 TRBJ2-1 once TRBV28 CASSLFKRGPYNEQFF TGTGCCAGCAGTTTATTCAAGCGGGGGCCTTACAATGAGCAGTTCTTC
TRBD2 TRBJ2-3 - TRBV6-1 CASSEANQGLRTDTQYF TGTGCCAGCAGTGAAGCGAATCAGGGACTACGGACAGATACGCAGTATTTT
TRBD2 TRBJ2-2 - TRBV7-2 CASSSGDYFTGELFF TGTGCCAGCAGCTCTGGGGACTATTTCACCGGGGAGCTGTTTTTT
TRBD2 TRBJ2-4 - TRBV4-1 CASSLQMMAGGTKNIQYF TGCGCCAGCAGCCTTCAGATGATGGCGGGGGGGACCAAAAACATTCAGTACTTC
TRBD1 TRBJ1-1 - TRBV28 CASSSGQGTTEAFF TGTGCCAGCAGTTCAGGACAGGGGACCACTGAAGCTTTCTTT
- TRBJ2-6 once TRBV7-8 CASSLMNRPAGANVLTF TGTGCCAGCAGCTTAATGAACAGGCCCGCTGGGGCCAACGTCCTGACTTTC
TRBD2 TRBJ2-3 - TRBV5-1 CASSSRGLPDTDTQYF TGCGCCAGCAGCTCCCGGGGACTACCTGACACAGATACGCAGTATTTT
- TRBJ1-3 - TRBV4-2 CASSQGAVINTIYF TGTGCCAGCAGCCAAGGTGCGGTCATAAACACCATATATTTT
TRBD1 TRBJ1-3 - TRBV5-1 CASSTSGTGFGNTIYF TGCGCCAGCAGCACGTCCGGGACAGGGTTCGGAAACACCATATATTTT
TRBD1 TRBJ1-2 - TRBV28 CASNPRTGWYGYTF TGTGCCAGCAACCCACGGACAGGCTGGTATGGCTACACCTTC
- TRBJ2-7 - TRBV29-1 CSVEGTDYEQYF TGCAGCGTTGAAGGGACAGACTACGAGCAGTACTTC
- TRBJ1-5 - TRBV5-1 CASSFRPGRAQHF TGCGCCAGCAGCTTTAGGCCGGGGAGAGCCCAGCATTTT
- TRBJ2-5 - TRBV2 CASSGWGGSKTQYF TGTGCCAGCAGTGGGTGGGGGGGCAGCAAGACCCAGTACTTC
- TRBJ2-3 - TRBV11-2 CASSNPRPPDTQYF TGTGCCAGCAGTAACCCCAGGCCCCCAGATACGCAGTATTTT
TRBD2 TRBJ2-3 few TRBV11-2 CASTISGSLADTQYF TGTGCCAGCACCATTAGCGGGAGTCTTGCAGATACGCAGTATTTT
- TRBJ1-1 - TRBV5-5 CASSLAATRVGNTEAFF TGTGCCAGCAGCTTGGCCGCGACCCGGGTGGGTAACACTGAAGCTTTCTTT
- TRBJ2-3 - TRBV6-1 CASTTTEITDTQYF TGTGCCAGCACCACGACTGAAATCACAGATACGCAGTATTTT
TRBD2 TRBJ2-3 - TRBV5-1 CASSLLIPLSGRDTQYF TGCGCCAGCAGCCTCCTAATCCCCCTAAGCGGGAGGGATACGCAGTATTTT
TRBD1 TRBJ1-2 - TRBV2 CASSELGQVVNYGYTF TGTGCCAGCAGTGAACTAGGACAGGTTGTAAACTATGGCTACACCTTC
TRBD1 TRBJ2-1 - TRBV11-1 CASSRDRGGYNEQFF TGTGCCAGCAGCCGAGACAGGGGCGGCTACAATGAGCAGTTCTTC
- TRBJ2-7 few TRBV4-2 CASSQENSPHEQYF TGTGCCAGCAGCCAAGAAAACAGCCCCCACGAGCAGTACTTC
- TRBJ2-7 - TRBV10-3 CAISESGDYEQYF TGTGCCATCAGTGAGTCGGGAGACTACGAGCAGTACTTC
TRBD1 TRBJ2-5 - TRBV27 CASTNQGAMETQYF TGTGCCAGCACGAATCAGGGGGCGATGGAGACCCAGTACTTC